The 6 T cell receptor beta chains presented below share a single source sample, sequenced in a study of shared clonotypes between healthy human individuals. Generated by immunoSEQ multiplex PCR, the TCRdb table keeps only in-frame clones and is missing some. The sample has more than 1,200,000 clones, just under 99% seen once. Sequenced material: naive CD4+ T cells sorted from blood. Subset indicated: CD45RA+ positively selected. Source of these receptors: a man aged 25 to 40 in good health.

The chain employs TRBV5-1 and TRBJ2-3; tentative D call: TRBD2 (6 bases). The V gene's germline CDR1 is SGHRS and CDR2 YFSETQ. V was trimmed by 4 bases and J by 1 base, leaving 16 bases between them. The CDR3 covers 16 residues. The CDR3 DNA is TGCGCCAGCAGCAAGAATGGGCCTAGCGGCACAGATACGCAGTATTTT. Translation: CASSKNGPSGTDTQYF. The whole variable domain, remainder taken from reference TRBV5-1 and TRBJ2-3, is KAGVTQTPRYLIKTRGQQVTLSCSPISGHRSVSWYQQTPGQGLQFLFEYFSETQRNKGNFPGRFSGRQFSNSRSEMNVSTLELGDSALYLCASSKNGPSGTDTQYFGPGTRLTVL.

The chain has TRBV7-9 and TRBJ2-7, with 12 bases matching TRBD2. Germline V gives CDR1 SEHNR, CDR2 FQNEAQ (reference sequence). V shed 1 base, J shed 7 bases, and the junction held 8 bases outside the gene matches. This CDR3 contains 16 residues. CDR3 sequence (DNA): TGTGCCAGCAGCTTAGGACTAGCGGGAGTTACGGCAGAGCAGTACTTC. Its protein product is CASSLGLAGVTAEQYF.

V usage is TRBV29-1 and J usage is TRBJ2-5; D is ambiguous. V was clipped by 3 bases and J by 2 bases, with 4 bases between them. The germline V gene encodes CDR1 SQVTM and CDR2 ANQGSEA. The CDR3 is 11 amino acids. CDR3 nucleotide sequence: TGCAGCGTTGAGCCTCAAGAGACCCAGTACTTC. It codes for CSVEPQETQYF.

CDR3 bases: TGCGCCAGCAGCCCCTTAAACAGGGGGCGCGCAGACACTGAAGCTTTCTTT. Protein: CASSPLNRGRADTEAFF. The gene calls are TRBV5-1 and TRBJ1-1; TRBD1 matches 9 bases. Trimming removed 4 bases from V and 3 bases from J; junction bases left unmatched: 13. Germline loops: CDR1 SGHRS, CDR2 YFSETQ. This CDR3 contains 17 residues.

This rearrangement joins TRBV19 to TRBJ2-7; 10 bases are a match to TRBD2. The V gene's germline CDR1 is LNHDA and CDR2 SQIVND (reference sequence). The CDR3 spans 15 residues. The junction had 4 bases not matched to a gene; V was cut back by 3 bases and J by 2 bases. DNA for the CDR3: TGTGCCAGTAGTATCGGGGGGACTAGCGCCTACGAGCAGTACTTC. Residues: CASSIGGTSAYEQYF.

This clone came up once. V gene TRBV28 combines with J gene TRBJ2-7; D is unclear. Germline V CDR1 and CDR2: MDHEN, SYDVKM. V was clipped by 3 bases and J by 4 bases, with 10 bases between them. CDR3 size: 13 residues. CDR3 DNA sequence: TGTGCCAGCAGTTTGGGCAGTAATTACGAGCAGTACTTC. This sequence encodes CASSLGSNYEQYF.